The present TCR beta chain was sequenced within a study of early T cells in non-severe SARS-CoV-2 infection. Study-wide background: Alpha and beta chains were unpaired, from unsorted whole-blood bulk RNA. Overall study results and limits: VDJdb matching favored anti-spike CD8 responses, missing private and CD4 specificities.

Tagging with unique molecular identifiers was applied to individual cDNA molecules. TCRdb reprocessed the 5' RACE reads with MiXCR, giving one entry per CDR3 protein. Of some 91,000 distinct CDR3 sequences in the sample, approximately 13% were seen once. The CDR3 is 16 residues long. Per the germline V gene, CDR1 is SGHNT and CDR2 is YYREEE (reference sequence). Trimming left V 0 bases short and J 1 base short, with 10 bases between. This clonotype was seen a handful of times. Its specificity is not known. This sequence joins TRBV5-4 and TRBJ2-2; D call uncertain. This clonotype originated in an adult who was a healthcare worker with PCR-confirmed SARS-CoV-2 infection or an uninfected control (not recorded which). Sequenced sample: whole blood. The CDR3 DNA is TGTGCCAGCAGCTTGGCCCCGATTAAGAACACCGGGGAGCTGTTTTTT. This gives the protein CASSLAPIKNTGELFF.